This TCR beta chain derives from a study of CD8 T cells in Susac syndrome. Random-hexamer reverse transcription was applied to roughly 0.45 to 1 ug RNA. TCRdb re-called the immunoSEQ multiplex PCR reads with MiXCR, one entry per CDR3 protein. The profile shows around 170,000 distinct CDR3 sequences, 90% to 95% of them singletons. General study points: When the CD4+ T cell repertoires of patients with Susac syndrome were examined, they did not show any clonal expansion.

Concerning this clonotype itself: Its target is unknown.

Germline loops: CDR1 MNHEY, CDR2 SVGAGI. The CDR3 spans 15 residues. V was cut by 6 bases and J by 4 bases, with 18 bases left in between. This sequence was found in a human donor with Susac syndrome. The chain recombines TRBV6-5 with TRBJ1-1; no reliable D call. Sequenced material: CD4+ T cells from PBMCs. The CDR3 loop is CASSPSWAGGTEAFF. Written as DNA, the CDR3 is TGTGCCAGCAGCCCGTCATGGGCGGGTGGCACTGAAGCTTTCTTT.